This T cell receptor beta chain was sequenced during a study of identifying expanded T cells in peripheral blood. Study observations and caveats: About 1.2 clones differed between technical replicates, versus approximately 17 and 20 over time. Variance in clone template counts between roughly two-week samples significantly increased with total template count across all healthy donors.

The germline V gene encodes CDR1 MNHNS and CDR2 SASEGT. The CDR3 has 13 residues. With respect to this clone: Its cognate antigen is unknown. Relative to the germline gene, one junction end is altered; a read error may explain this.

Assay: immunoSEQ multiplex PCR; the TCRdb copy retains only in-frame clones and omits some. Among approximately 110,000 clones, 88% were seen once, and the ten largest hold around 8.3%. Specimen: blood. This sequence originates from a person aged 18 to 70 in good health. V gene TRBV6-1 combines with J gene TRBJ2-7, with 7 bases identical to TRBD1. In DNA, the CDR3 is TGTGCCAGCAGTGAAAGCCCACCGGGACAGAGCTTCTTC. It encodes CASSESPPGQSFF.